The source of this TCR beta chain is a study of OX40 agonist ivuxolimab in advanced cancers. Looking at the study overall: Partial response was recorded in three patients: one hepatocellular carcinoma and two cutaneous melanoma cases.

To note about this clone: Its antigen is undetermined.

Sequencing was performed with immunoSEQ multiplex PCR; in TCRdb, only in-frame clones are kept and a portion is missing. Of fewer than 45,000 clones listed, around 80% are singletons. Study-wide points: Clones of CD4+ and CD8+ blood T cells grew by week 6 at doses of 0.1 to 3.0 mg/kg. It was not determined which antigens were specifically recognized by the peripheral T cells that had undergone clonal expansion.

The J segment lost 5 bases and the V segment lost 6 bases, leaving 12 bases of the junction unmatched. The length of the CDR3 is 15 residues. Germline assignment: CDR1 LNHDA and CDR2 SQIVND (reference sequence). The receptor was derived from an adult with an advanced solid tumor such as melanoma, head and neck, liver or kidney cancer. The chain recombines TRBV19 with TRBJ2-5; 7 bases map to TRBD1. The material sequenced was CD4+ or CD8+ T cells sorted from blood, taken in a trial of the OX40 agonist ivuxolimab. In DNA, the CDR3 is TGTGCCAGTAGCGCGACAGGGAGAGGATGGGAGACCCAGTACTTC. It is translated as CASSATGRGWETQYF.